The clone carrying this T cell receptor beta chain is a singleton in its sample. These data belong to a study of T cells in Graves' hyperthyroidism and ophthalmopathy. RNA transcripts provided the source from which TCR beta CDR3 regions were amplified. First-round RT-PCR with HTBI primers amplified the TCR CDR3 region. TCRdb re-called the multiplex PCR reads with MiXCR, one entry per CDR3 protein. The sample yields 450,000 to 600,000 distinct CDR3 sequences, approximately 20% seen once. More than 9.5 ml fresh peripheral blood yielded the PBMCs. In germline, CDR1 is SGHTA, CDR2 FQGNSA. The germline V and J ends were trimmed by 5 bases and 0 bases, with 10 bases remaining between them. This CDR3 is built from 15 residues.

The chain links TRBV7-2 to TRBJ2-2; no clear D. Sequencing used blood. The source of this sequence is a middle-aged man with Graves' ophthalmopathy. DNA of the CDR3: TGTGCCAGCAGCACCAGGACCTCGAACACCGGGGAGCTGTTTTTT. Protein sequence: CASSTRTSNTGELFF.